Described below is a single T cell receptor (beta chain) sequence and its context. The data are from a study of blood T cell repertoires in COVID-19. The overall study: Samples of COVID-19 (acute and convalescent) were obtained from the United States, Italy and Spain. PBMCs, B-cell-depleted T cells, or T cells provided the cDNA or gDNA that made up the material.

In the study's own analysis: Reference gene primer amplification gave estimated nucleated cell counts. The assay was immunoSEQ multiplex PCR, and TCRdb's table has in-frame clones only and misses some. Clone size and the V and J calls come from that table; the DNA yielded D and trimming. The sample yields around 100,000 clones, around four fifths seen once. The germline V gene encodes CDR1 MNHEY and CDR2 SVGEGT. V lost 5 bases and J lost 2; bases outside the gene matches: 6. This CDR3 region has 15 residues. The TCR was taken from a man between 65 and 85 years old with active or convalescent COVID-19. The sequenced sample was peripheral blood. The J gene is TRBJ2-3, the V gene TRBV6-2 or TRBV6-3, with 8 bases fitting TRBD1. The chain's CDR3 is CASSTRTGSTDTQYF. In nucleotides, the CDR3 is TGTGCCAGCAGTACACGGACAGGGTCCACAGATACGCAGTATTTT.